One sample yielded the 31 T cell receptor beta chains listed below, sequenced in a study of blood T cell repertoires in COVID-19. TCRdb's copy holds only in-frame clones and misses some; the assay was immunoSEQ multiplex PCR. The sample shows 400,000 or so clones, 75% to 90% of them seen only once. The source material was PBMCs or T cells enriched from blood (not recorded which). The origin of the receptors is a man aged 25-45 years who had recovered from COVID-19.

The V call is TRBV5-1, the J call TRBJ2-1; D remains unclear. The germline V and J ends were trimmed by 3 bases and 15 bases, with 25 bases remaining between them. Germline values: CDR1 SGHRS, CDR2 YFSETQ. The CDR3 covers 15 residues. The CDR3 sequence is CASSSRSSEPKKRFF. CDR3 DNA sequence: TGCGCCAGCAGCTCGAGGAGCTCCGAGCCCAAAAAGCGGTTCTTC. The variable domain in full, completed from reference TRBV5-1 and TRBJ2-1, reads KAGVTQTPRYLIKTRGQQVTLSCSPISGHRSVSWYQQTPGQGLQFLFEYFSETQRNKGNFPGRFSGRQFSNSRSEMNVSTLELGDSALYLCASSSRSSEPKKRFFGPGTRLTVL.

V gene TRBV7-3 combines with J gene TRBJ1-1, with D unclear. CDR3 length: 13 amino acids. V was shortened by 5 bases and J by 5 bases, with 12 bases between the two germline ends. Germline V gene data show CDR1 as SGHTA and CDR2 as FQGTGA. CDR3 loop: CASSKGVGTEAFF. The CDR3 nucleotides are TGTGCCAGCAGCAAGGGAGTAGGAACTGAAGCTTTCTTT.

The DNA for the CDR3 is TGTGCCATCAGCGGGGGACTAGCGTACTCCTACGAGCAGTACTTC. It yields the protein CAISGGLAYSYEQYF. The chain has TRBV10-3 and TRBJ2-7; 10 bases agree with TRBD2. Germline CDR1 is ENHRY and CDR2 is SYGVKD. The CDR3 is made up of 15 amino acids. V was clipped by 6 bases and J by 0 bases; unmatched bases: 5.

J is TRBJ2-7 and V is TRBV5-6; the D gene is possibly TRBD2 (5 bases). Deletions cut 1 base from V and 0 bases from J, with 11 bases between. CDR1 and CDR2 from the germline V gene are SGHDT and YYEEEE. There are 15 residues in the CDR3. The CDR3: CASSLWIGSSYEQYF. Here the CDR3 DNA reads TGTGCCAGCAGCTTGTGGATAGGGAGCTCCTACGAGCAGTACTTC. The full variable domain, rest sourced from reference TRBV5-6 and TRBJ2-7, is DAGVTQSPTHLIKTRGQQVTLRCSPKSGHDTVSWYQQALGQGPQFIFQYYEEEERQRGNFPDRFSGHQFPNYSSELNVNALLLGDSALYLCASSLWIGSSYEQYFGPGTRLTVT.

The CDR3 DNA follows: TGTGCCAGCAGCTTCTCGACAGGGGGGGACTATGGCTACACCTTC. Translated: CASSFSTGGDYGYTF. V gene TRBV11-1 combines with J gene TRBJ1-2, with TRBD1 matching over 9 bases. Germline V gene sequence: CDR1 SGHAT, CDR2 FQDESV (reference sequence). V gave up 3 bases and J gave up 3 bases; unmatched junction bases: 5. The CDR3 runs to 15 residues. Combining the CDR3 with reference TRBV11-1 and TRBJ1-2 gives the whole variable domain EAEVAQSPRYKITEKSQAVAFWCDPISGHATLYWYRQILGQGPELLVQFQDESVVDDSQLPKDRFSAERLKGVDSTLKIQPAELGDSAMYLCASSFSTGGDYGYTFGSGTRLTVV.

The chain links TRBV5-1 to TRBJ2-1, with 10 nucleotides matching TRBD1. The CDR3 is made up of 15 amino acids. Germline CDR1 SGHRS, CDR2 YFSETQ. Unmatched junction bases numbered 11, after V lost 4 bases and J lost 10 bases. The CDR3 protein is CASSPVGQGVGEQFF. The CDR3 DNA follows: TGCGCCAGCAGCCCTGTCGGACAGGGGGTCGGGGAGCAGTTCTTC.

This clone was seen a handful of times. The rearrangement links TRBV5-4 to TRBJ2-2, with a possible D match to TRBD1 (6 bases). Trimming stripped 4 bases from V and 6 bases from J, with 10 bases between. Looked up from germline, CDR1 is SGHNT and CDR2 is YYREEE (reference sequence). The CDR3 totals 13 residues. The CDR3 DNA is TGTGCCAGCAGCGTAACAGGGTCCGGGGAGCTGTTTTTT. It is translated as CASSVTGSGELFF.

The chain carries TRBV5-1 and TRBJ1-5; 8 bases map to TRBD1. Germline CDR1 and CDR2: SGHRS and YFSETQ. V lost 4 bases to trimming and J lost 4 bases; unmatched junction nucleotides: 4. This CDR3 has 14 residues. The CDR3 sequence is CASSAGQENQPQHF. The CDR3 coding sequence is TGCGCCAGCAGCGCGGGACAGGAGAATCAGCCCCAGCATTTT.

The chain links TRBV19 to TRBJ2-1, with 12 bases matching TRBD2. The J segment lost 11 bases and the V segment lost 3 bases, leaving 11 bases of the junction unmatched. The CDR3 has 16 amino acids. Germline V gene sequence: CDR1 LNHDA, CDR2 SQIVND (reference sequence). The CDR3 is CASSIDPWTSGNKQFF. The DNA of the CDR3 is TGTGCCAGTAGTATCGATCCATGGACTAGCGGGAACAAGCAGTTCTTC.

The V gene is TRBV10-1, the J gene TRBJ2-7; 9 bases agree with TRBD1. Trimming cost V 2 bases and J 5 bases; bases outside gene matches: 4. The germline CDR1 and CDR2 sequences are WNHNN and SYGVQD (reference sequence). The length of the CDR3 is 14 residues. The CDR3 loop is CASSEGQGTNEQYF. The CDR3 DNA reads as TGCGCCAGCAGTGAGGGACAGGGGACCAACGAGCAGTACTTC.

The V call is TRBV5-1, the J call TRBJ2-3; a weak D match, TRBD1 (5 bases). The CDR3 has 17 residues. V shed 4 bases and J shed 1 base, with 19 bases lying between them. The V gene's germline CDR1 is SGHRS and CDR2 YFSETQ. The CDR3, as DNA: TGCGCCAGCAGCCACTTGAAGGCCCAGGGCGGCACAGATACGCAGTATTTT. It yields the protein CASSHLKAQGGTDTQYF.

This chain links TRBV4-1 with TRBJ2-5; a weak D match, TRBD2 (6 bases). The V gene's germline CDR1 is MGHRA and CDR2 YSYEKL. V was shortened by 5 bases and J by 3 bases, with 25 bases between the two germline ends. This CDR3 region has 18 residues. Here the CDR3 DNA reads TGCGCCAGCAGCGCACCGGGACTGAAAAGTGGGGTAGAAGAGACCCAGTACTTC. It encodes CASSAPGLKSGVEETQYF.

The chain uses TRBV5-1 and TRBJ2-1; 10 bases align to TRBD1. The CDR3 is made up of 17 amino acids. CDR1 and CDR2 (germline): SGHRS, YFSETQ. Trimming cost V 0 bases and J 7 bases; bases outside gene matches: 10. The CDR3 DNA sequence: TGCGCCAGCAGCTTGGACGTCCCGGGACAGGGGCGGAATGAGCAGTTCTTC. Its translation is CASSLDVPGQGRNEQFF.

The chain links TRBV12-5 to TRBJ2-7, with a possible D match to TRBD1 (5 bases). The CDR3 covers 13 residues. The V end was cut by 3 bases, the J end by 6 bases, with 12 bases between. CDR1 and CDR2 from the germline V gene are LGHNT and FRNRAP. The CDR3 DNA reads TGTGCTAGTGGTTTCCTTCAGGGCTCCGAGCAGTACTTC. Translation gives CASGFLQGSEQYF.

CDR3 protein: CASPDQGGLTERECYEQYF. The CDR3 nucleotides read TGCGCCAGCCCAGATCAAGGGGGGCTAACGGAGCGGGAGTGCTACGAGCAGTACTTC. The J gene is TRBJ2-7, the V gene TRBV10-1; the match to TRBD2 covers 8 bases. CDR1 and CDR2 (germline): WNHNN, SYGVQD (reference sequence). The trim removed 8 bases at V and 3 bases at J, leaving 24 bases unmatched. This CDR3 region has 19 residues.

This clone was detected only a few times. The chain's CDR3 is CASSIDTGGNTEAFF. CDR3 DNA: TGTGCCAGTAGTATAGACACAGGGGGCAACACTGAAGCTTTCTTT. V is TRBV19 and J is TRBJ1-1, with 9 bases matching TRBD1. Germline assignment: CDR1 LNHDA and CDR2 SQIVND (reference sequence). Unmatched junction bases numbered 1, after V lost 0 bases and J lost 2 bases. The CDR3 extends over 15 amino acids. Full variable domain (remainder filled in from reference TRBV19 and TRBJ1-1): DGGITQSPKYLFRKEGQNVTLSCEQNLNHDAMYWYRQDPGQGLRLIYYSQIVNDFQKGDIAEGYSVSREKKESFPLTVTSAQKNPTAFYLCASSIDTGGNTEAFFGQGTRLTVV.

The rearrangement uses TRBV5-1 and TRBJ1-2; perhaps TRBD1 as D (5 bases). This CDR3 contains 14 residues. Germline V gene sequence: CDR1 SGHRS, CDR2 YFSETQ. Trimming removed 2 bases from V and 6 bases from J, with 14 bases in between. CDR3 nucleotide sequence: TGCGCCAGCAGCTTCGGGGGGTCTGTGGATGGCTACACCTTC. The encoded protein is CASSFGGSVDGYTF.

J is TRBJ1-1 and V is TRBV7-8; D is uncertain. This CDR3 has 12 amino acids. Deletions cut 1 base from V and 6 bases from J, with 6 bases between. The germline gives CDR1 SGHVS, CDR2 FQNEAQ. The CDR3 nucleotides read TGTGCCAGCAGCTTAGAGCACGCTGAAGCTTTCTTT. Amino acid sequence: CASSLEHAEAFF.

The J gene is TRBJ1-1, the V gene TRBV6-5; 10 bases agree with TRBD1. Germline V CDR1 and CDR2: MNHEY, SVGAGI. J gave up 7 bases and V 7 bases, and 6 bases lay outside the gene matches. The CDR3 runs to 13 residues. The CDR3 is CASKDRGSGEAFF. CDR3 DNA: TGTGCCAGCAAGGACAGGGGGTCAGGTGAAGCTTTCTTT.

With respect to this clone: One end of the junction is discordant with germline, which a read error may explain. The rearrangement joins TRBV5-3 to TRBJ1-2; 9 positions match TRBD1. TRBV5-3 is placed among ORFs of uncertain function. The CDR3 is made up of 23 amino acids. Written as DNA, the CDR3 is TGTGTCAGAAGCTTGGAGGTGGGGACAGGGAAATTGATGGGGAACGGATTCGACTATGGCTACACCTTC. This codes for CVRSLEVGTGKLMGNGFDYGYTF.

The chain links TRBV19 to TRBJ1-4; 10 bases agree with TRBD1. The V gene's germline CDR1 is LNHDA and CDR2 SQIVND (reference sequence). The CDR3 has 14 residues. Trimming cost V 6 bases and J 6 bases; bases outside gene matches: 4. CDR3 loop: CASSDRGLYEKLFF. CDR3 DNA sequence: TGTGCCAGTAGCGACAGGGGGCTGTATGAAAAACTGTTTTTT.

This sequence joins TRBV28 and TRBJ2-2, with D tentatively TRBD1 (5 bases). The CDR3 totals 15 residues. With 5 bases removed from V and 2 bases from J, the gap between germline ends came to 12 bases. Germline assignment: CDR1 MDHEN and CDR2 SYDVKM. The CDR3 region has the DNA TGTGCCAGCAGTAGGGGTGGCAGTAACACCGGGGAGCTGTTTTTT. Translating it yields CASSRGGSNTGELFF.

V and J are TRBV12-3 or TRBV12-4 and TRBJ2-2; D uncertain. This CDR3 contains 13 residues. V lost 8 bases to trimming and J lost 1 base, with 8 bases between them. The CDR3 here is CASWAQNTGELFF. CDR3 sequence (DNA): TGTGCCAGCTGGGCCCAGAACACCGGGGAGCTGTTTTTT.

This chain connects TRBV29-1 to TRBJ1-1, with 7 positions matching TRBD1. CDR1 SQVTM and CDR2 ANQGSEA come from the germline V gene. Unmatched junction bases numbered 5, after V lost 3 bases and J lost 4 bases. The CDR3 covers 13 residues. The CDR3 spells CSVDLNRGTEAFF. CDR3 coding DNA: TGCAGCGTTGACCTTAACAGGGGCACTGAAGCTTTCTTT.

The CDR3 sequence is CASSEGASFSYEQYF. The DNA for the CDR3 is TGTGCCAGCAGTGAAGGTGCTAGCTTCTCCTACGAGCAGTACTTC. This chain joins TRBV6-1 and TRBJ2-7; possible D gene TRBD2, 5 bases. The CDR3 spans 15 residues. In germline, CDR1 is MNHNS, CDR2 SASEGT. Trimming shortened V by 1 base and J by 0 bases, and 10 bases separated the two germline ends.

The chain combines TRBV27 with TRBJ2-5; 11 bases align to TRBD1. CDR1 is MNHEY, CDR2 SMNVEV, per germline (reference sequence). J was trimmed by 4 bases and V by 5 bases; bases with no gene match: 6. CDR3 length equals 15 residues. In DNA, the CDR3 is TGTGCCAGCAGTCCGTGGGACAGGGGGTCAGAGACCCAGTACTTC. Amino acids: CASSPWDRGSETQYF.

The chain links TRBV2 to TRBJ2-7, with 8 bases that match TRBD1. The CDR3 contains 13 residues. V trimming: 6 bases; J trimming: 4 bases; junction bases outside the gene matches: 5. Germline V CDR1 and CDR2: SNHLY, FYNNEI. CDR3 in DNA: TGTGCCAGCAGGGGACAGGCTGCGTACGAGCAGTACTTC. It encodes CASRGQAAYEQYF.

This chain links TRBV11-2 with TRBJ2-1; the match to TRBD2 covers 11 bases. The germline gives CDR1 SGHAT, CDR2 FQNNGV. Trimming took 4 bases from V and 3 from J; bases not matched to a gene: 5. The CDR3 totals 16 residues. CDR3 sequence reads: CASSYTGTSGYNEQFF. In nucleotides, the CDR3 is TGTGCCAGCAGCTACACCGGGACTAGCGGCTACAATGAGCAGTTCTTC. The entire variable domain, with the rest obtained from reference TRBV11-2 and TRBJ2-1, is as follows: EAGVAQSPRYKIIEKRQSVAFWCNPISGHATLYWYQQILGQGPKLLIQFQNNGVVDDSQLPKDRFSAERLKGVDSTLKIQPAKLEDSAVYLCASSYTGTSGYNEQFFGPGTRLTVL.

The CDR3 here is CASSSDSRQPQHF. For the CDR3, the DNA is TGTGCCAGCAGCTCGGACAGCAGACAGCCCCAGCATTTT. The chain uses TRBV3-1 (or the pseudogene TRBV3-2) and TRBJ1-5, with D maybe TRBD1 (6 bases). Germline V gene sequence: CDR1 LGHDT, CDR2 YNNKEL (reference sequence). The CDR3 runs 13 residues. V was trimmed by 5 bases and J by 7 bases, leaving 12 bases between them.

The CDR3 here is CASSMTGGLNEKLFF. Written as DNA, the CDR3 is TGTGCCAGCAGTATGACAGGGGGACTAAATGAAAAACTGTTTTTT. The chain recombines TRBV28 with TRBJ1-4; 9 bases match TRBD1. CDR3 size: 15 residues. Germline V gene data show CDR1 as MDHEN and CDR2 as SYDVKM. V gave up 5 bases and J gave up 5 bases; unmatched junction bases: 6. Together with reference TRBV28 and TRBJ1-4, the CDR3 gives the full variable domain: DVKVTQSSRYLVKRTGEKVFLECVQDMDHENMFWYRQDPGLGLRLIYFSYDVKMKEKGDIPEGYSVSREKKERFSLILESASTNQTSMYLCASSMTGGLNEKLFFGSGTQLSVL.

As for this clone: The CDR3 carries no conserved terminal phenylalanine or tryptophan, so it likely arises from a read error. No DNA is shown, since the ends of the CDR3 on it are uncertain; the CDR3 is the one TCRdb lists. This chain connects TRBV21-1 to TRBJ2-7; the table's D call of TRBD1 was not tested on the DNA. TRBV21-1 corresponds to a pseudogene. A total of 11 residues make up the CDR3, ends included. CDR3: CASSKAKDSPP.